This TCR beta chain was sequenced in a study of cytomegalovirus exposure and HLA in healthy donors. Study observations and caveats: The study had only CMV serostatus as immune exposure information. Most TCR sequences proved rare, with some public TCRs found in many donors. For most TCR beta V segments, an earlier analysis put the productive rate at about 87% or about 30% of the time.

Primers: 60 Vbeta forward and 13 Jbeta reverse. Some clones are missing from TCRdb's copy, which holds only in-frame ones; the method was immunoSEQ multiplex PCR. This sample has more than 110,000 clones, with roughly 77% found just once. CDR1 and CDR2 (germline): GTSNPN, SVGIG (reference sequence). The CDR3 extends over 13 amino acids. About this clone itself: Antigen: not known.

Sample: PBMCs. The TCR originated in a male donor in good health and CMV-seronegative. The chain uses TRBV30 and TRBJ2-5, with 9 bases matching TRBD2. The J call may be wrong; the DNA end is better matched by TRBJ2-7. CDR3 in DNA: TGTGCCTGGAGGGTAGCGGGAGTCTACGAGCAGTACTTC. Translated, it gives CAWRVAGVYEQYF.